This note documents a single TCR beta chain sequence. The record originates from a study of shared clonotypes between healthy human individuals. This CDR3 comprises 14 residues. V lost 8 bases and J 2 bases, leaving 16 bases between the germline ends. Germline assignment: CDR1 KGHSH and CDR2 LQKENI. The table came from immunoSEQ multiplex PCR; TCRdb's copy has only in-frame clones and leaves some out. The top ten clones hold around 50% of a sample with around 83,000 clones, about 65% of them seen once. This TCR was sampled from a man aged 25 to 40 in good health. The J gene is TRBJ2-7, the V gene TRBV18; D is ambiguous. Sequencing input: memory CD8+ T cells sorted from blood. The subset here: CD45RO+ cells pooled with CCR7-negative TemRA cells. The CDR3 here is CASHSAGIPYEQYF. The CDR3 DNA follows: TGTGCCAGCCATTCAGCAGGAATCCCCTACGAGCAGTACTTC.